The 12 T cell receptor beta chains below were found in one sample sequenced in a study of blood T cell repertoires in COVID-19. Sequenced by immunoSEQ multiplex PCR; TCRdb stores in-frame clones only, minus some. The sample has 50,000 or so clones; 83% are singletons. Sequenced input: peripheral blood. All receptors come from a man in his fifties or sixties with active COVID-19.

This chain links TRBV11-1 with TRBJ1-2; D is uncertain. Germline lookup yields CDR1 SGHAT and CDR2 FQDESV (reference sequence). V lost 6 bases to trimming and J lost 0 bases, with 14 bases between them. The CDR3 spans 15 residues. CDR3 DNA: TGTGCCAGCAGACTCGGAGAGGGAGCTAACTATGGCTACACCTTC. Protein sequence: CASRLGEGANYGYTF.

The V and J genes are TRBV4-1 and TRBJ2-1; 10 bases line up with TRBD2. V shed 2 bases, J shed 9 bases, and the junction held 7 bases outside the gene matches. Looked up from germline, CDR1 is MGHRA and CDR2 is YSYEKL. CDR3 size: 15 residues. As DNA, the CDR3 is TGCGCCAGCAGCCAACTAGCGGGAGTTGGGGGTGAGCAGTTCTTC. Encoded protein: CASSQLAGVGGEQFF.

DNA for the CDR3: TGTGCTAGTGGGCTACAGGGGGGCACAGATACGCAGTATTTT. It specifies CASGLQGGTDTQYF. The chain has TRBV12-5 and TRBJ2-3; 8 bases are shared with TRBD1. Losses at the gene ends were 6 bases for V and 1 base for J; bases not matched to a gene: 3. The CDR3 totals 14 residues. Germline V gene data show CDR1 as LGHNT and CDR2 as FRNRAP.

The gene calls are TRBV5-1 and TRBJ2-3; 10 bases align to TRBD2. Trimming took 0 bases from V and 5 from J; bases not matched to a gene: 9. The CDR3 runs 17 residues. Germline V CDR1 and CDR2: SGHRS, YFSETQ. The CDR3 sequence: CASSLASGGLPGDTQYF. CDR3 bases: TGCGCCAGCAGCTTGGCTAGCGGGGGCCTCCCCGGAGATACGCAGTATTTT.

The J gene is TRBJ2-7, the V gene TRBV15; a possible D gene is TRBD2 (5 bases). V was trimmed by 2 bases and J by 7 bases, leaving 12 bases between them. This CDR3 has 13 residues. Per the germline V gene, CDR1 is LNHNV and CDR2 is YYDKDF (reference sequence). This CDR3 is CATSRPHRGEQYF. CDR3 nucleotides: TGTGCCACCAGCAGACCCCATAGAGGGGAGCAGTACTTC.

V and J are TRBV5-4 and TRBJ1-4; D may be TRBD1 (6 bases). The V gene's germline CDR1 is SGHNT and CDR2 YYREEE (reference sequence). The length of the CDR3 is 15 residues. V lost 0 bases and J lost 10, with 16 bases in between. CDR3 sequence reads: CASSLAEGAGAKLFF. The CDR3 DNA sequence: TGTGCCAGCAGCTTGGCCGAAGGGGCGGGGGCAAAACTGTTTTTT.

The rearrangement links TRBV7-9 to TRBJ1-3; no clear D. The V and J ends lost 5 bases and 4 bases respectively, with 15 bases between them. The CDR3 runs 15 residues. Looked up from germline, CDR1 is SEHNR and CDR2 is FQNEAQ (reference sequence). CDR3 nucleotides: TGTGCCAGCAGCCCCGCCGGAGAAGAAGGAAACACCATATATTTT. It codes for CASSPAGEEGNTIYF. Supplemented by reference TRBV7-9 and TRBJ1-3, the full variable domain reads DTGVSQNPRHKITKRGQNVTFRCDPISEHNRLYWYRQTLGQGPEFLTYFQNEAQLEKSRLLSDRFSAERPKGSFSTLEIQRTEQGDSAMYLCASSPAGEEGNTIYFGEGSWLTVV.

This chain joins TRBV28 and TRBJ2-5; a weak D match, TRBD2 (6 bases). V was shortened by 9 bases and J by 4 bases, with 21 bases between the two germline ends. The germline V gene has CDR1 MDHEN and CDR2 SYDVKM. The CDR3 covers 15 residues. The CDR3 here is CASGEVQGPRETQYF. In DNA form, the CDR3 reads TGTGCCAGTGGGGAGGTGCAGGGTCCCAGAGAGACCCAGTACTTC.

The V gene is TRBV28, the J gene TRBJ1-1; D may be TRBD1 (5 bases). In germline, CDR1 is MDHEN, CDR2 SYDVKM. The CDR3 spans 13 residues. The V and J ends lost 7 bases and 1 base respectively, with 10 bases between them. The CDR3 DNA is TGTGCCAGCACCAGACAGCGGAACACTGAAGCTTTCTTT. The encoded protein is CASTRQRNTEAFF.

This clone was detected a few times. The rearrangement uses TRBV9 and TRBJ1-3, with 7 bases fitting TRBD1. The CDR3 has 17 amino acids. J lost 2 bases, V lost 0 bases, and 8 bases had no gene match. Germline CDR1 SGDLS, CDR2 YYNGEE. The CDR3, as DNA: TGTGCCAGCAGCGTAGCGGGACAGCTGCAAACTGGAAACACCATATATTTT. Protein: CASSVAGQLQTGNTIYF.

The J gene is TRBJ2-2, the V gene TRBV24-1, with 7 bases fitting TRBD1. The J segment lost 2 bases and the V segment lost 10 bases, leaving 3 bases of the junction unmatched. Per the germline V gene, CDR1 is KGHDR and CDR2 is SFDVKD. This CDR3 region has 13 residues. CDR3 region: CATTGTNTGELFF. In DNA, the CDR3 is TGTGCCACGACAGGGACCAACACCGGGGAGCTGTTTTTT.

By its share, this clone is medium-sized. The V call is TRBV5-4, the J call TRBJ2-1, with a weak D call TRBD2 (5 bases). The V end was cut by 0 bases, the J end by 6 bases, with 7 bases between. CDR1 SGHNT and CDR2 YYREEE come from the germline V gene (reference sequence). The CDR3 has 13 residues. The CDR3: CASSLDRGNEQFF. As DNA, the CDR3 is TGTGCCAGCAGCTTGGATCGGGGCAATGAGCAGTTCTTC.